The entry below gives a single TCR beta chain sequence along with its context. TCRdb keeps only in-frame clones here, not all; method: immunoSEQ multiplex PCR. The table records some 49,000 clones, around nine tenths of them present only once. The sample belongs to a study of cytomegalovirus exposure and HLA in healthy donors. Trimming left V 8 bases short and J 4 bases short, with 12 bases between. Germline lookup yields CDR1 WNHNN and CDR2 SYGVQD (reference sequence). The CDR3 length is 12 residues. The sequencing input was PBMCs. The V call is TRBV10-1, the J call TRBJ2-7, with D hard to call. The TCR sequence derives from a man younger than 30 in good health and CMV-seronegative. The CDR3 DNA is TGCGCCAGCGGAAAGACACCATACGAGCAGTACTTC. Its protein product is CASGKTPYEQYF.